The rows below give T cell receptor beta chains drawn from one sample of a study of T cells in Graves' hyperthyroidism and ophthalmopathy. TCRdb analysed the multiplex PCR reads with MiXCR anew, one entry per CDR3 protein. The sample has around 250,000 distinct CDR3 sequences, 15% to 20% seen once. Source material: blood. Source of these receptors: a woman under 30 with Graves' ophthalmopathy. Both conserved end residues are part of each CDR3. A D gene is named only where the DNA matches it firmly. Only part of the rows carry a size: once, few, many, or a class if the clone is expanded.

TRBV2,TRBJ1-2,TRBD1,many,CASSEAHGFDRGRGYTF,TGTGCCAGCAGTGAAGCCCACGGGTTTGACAGGGGGCGAGGCTACACCTTC
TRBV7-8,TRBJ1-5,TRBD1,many,CASSRETGPSNQPQHF,TGTGCCAGCAGCAGGGAGACAGGGCCTAGCAATCAGCCCCAGCATTTT
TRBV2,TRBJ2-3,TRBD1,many,CASMDPGQGADTQYF,TGTGCCAGCATGGACCCGGGACAGGGAGCAGATACGCAGTATTTT
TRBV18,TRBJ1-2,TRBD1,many,CASSPSVTGANYGYTF,TGTGCCAGCTCACCTTCGGTCACAGGGGCGAACTATGGCTACACCTTC
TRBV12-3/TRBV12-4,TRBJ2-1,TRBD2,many,CANQRGGNEQFF,TGTGCCAACCAACGGGGGGGCAATGAGCAGTTCTTC
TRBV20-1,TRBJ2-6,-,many,CSARLSGANVLTF,TGCAGTGCTAGACTCTCTGGGGCCAACGTCCTGACTTTC
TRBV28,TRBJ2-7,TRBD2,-,CASSFGTSGRAYEQYF,TGTGCCAGCAGTTTCGGGACTAGCGGGAGGGCCTACGAGCAGTACTTC
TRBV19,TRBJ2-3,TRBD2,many,CASSIASGSSTDTQYF,TGTGCCAGTAGTATCGCTAGCGGGAGTAGCACAGATACGCAGTATTTT
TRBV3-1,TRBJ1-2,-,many,CASSRQNYGYTF,TGTGCCAGCAGCCGACAGAACTATGGCTACACCTTC
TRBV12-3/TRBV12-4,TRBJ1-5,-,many,CASSLGPVNSNQPQHF,TGTGCCAGCAGTTTGGGGCCAGTTAATAGCAATCAGCCCCAGCATTTT
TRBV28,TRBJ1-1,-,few,CALRDTMNTEAFF,TGTGCCCTACGGGACACCATGAACACTGAAGCTTTCTTT
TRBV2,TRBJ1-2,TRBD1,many,CASSGGQGARGYTF,TGTGCCAGCAGTGGAGGACAGGGGGCGAGGGGCTACACCTTC
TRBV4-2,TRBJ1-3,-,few,CASSQLESGNTIYF,TGTGCCAGCAGCCAATTAGAGTCTGGAAACACCATATATTTT
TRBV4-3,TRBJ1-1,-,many,CASSQDLGMNTEAFF,TGCGCCAGCAGCCAAGATCTCGGGATGAACACTGAAGCTTTCTTT
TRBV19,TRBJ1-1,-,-,CATPGGGNTEAFF,TGTGCCACCCCCGGGGGAGGGAACACTGAAGCTTTCTTT
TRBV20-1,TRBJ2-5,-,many,CSASRGHPQETQYF,TGCAGTGCTAGTCGGGGACACCCGCAAGAGACCCAGTACTTC
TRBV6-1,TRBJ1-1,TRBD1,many,CASSEFGQGALWNTEAFF,TGTGCCAGCAGTGAATTCGGACAGGGGGCGTTGTGGAACACTGAAGCTTTCTTT
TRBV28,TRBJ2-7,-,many,CASSQRTRPYEQYF,TGTGCCAGCAGCCAACGGACGCGGCCCTACGAGCAGTACTTC
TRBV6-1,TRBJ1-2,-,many,CASKRDGGGYGYTF,TGTGCCAGCAAACGGGACGGGGGAGGCTATGGCTACACCTTC
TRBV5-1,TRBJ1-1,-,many,CASSLPEMNTEAFF,TGCGCCAGCAGCTTACCCGAAATGAACACTGAAGCTTTCTTT
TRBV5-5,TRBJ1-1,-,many,CASRTRLNTEAFF,TGTGCCAGCAGGACACGTCTGAACACTGAAGCTTTCTTT
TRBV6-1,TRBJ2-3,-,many,CASSEAYGSIDTQYF,TGTGCCAGCAGTGAAGCCTATGGGAGCATAGATACGCAGTATTTT
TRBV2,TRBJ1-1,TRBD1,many,CASKKQGVDTEAFF,TGTGCCAGCAAAAAGCAGGGGGTGGACACTGAAGCTTTCTTT
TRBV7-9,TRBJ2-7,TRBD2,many,CASSLGGSGRSRYEQYF,TGTGCCAGCAGCTTAGGGGGTAGCGGGAGATCCAGATACGAGCAGTACTTC
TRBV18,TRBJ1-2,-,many,CASSPPKGTEGYGYTF,TGTGCCAGCTCACCACCAAAAGGGACCGAGGGATATGGCTACACCTTC
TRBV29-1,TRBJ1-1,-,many,CSVASRGKWTEAFF,TGCAGCGTTGCAAGCAGGGGTAAGTGGACTGAAGCTTTCTTT
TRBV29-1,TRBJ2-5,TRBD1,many,CSVTDRGETQYF,TGCAGCGTGACTGACAGGGGAGAGACCCAGTACTTC
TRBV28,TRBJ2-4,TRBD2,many,CASSPLAVIAKNIQYF,TGTGCCAGCAGTCCCCTAGCGGTTATAGCCAAAAACATTCAGTACTTC
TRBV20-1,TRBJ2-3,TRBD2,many,CSPLAGKTDTQYF,TGCAGTCCGTTAGCGGGCAAAACAGATACGCAGTATTTT
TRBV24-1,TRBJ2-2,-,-,CATGDFRGSTGELFF,TGTGCCACCGGTGATTTCAGGGGATCCACCGGGGAGCTGTTTTTT
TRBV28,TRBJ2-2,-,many,CASTWGHNTGELFF,TGTGCCAGCACCTGGGGTCATAACACCGGGGAGCTGTTTTTT
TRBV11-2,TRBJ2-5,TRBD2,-,CASSFRLPGLAGGLQETQYF,TGTGCCAGCAGCTTCCGCCTGCCGGGACTAGCGGGGGGTTTACAAGAGACCCAGTACTTC
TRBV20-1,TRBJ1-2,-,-,CSAREAGRGYTF,TGCAGTGCTAGAGAGGCCGGCCGCGGCTACACCTTC
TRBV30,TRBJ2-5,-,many,CAWSVAEGPPKRPQYF,TGTGCCTGGAGTGTAGCGGAAGGACCCCCCAAGAGACCCCAGTACTTC
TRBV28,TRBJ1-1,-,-,CASSLIITEAFF,TGTGCCAGCAGTTTAATCATCACTGAAGCTTTCTTT
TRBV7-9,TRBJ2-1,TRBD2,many,CASSLSPGTSGRYNEQFF,TGTGCCAGCAGCTTAAGTCCCGGGACTAGCGGACGATACAATGAGCAGTTCTTC
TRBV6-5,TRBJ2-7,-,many,CASSYPQSRPPPYEQYF,TGTGCCAGCAGTTACCCCCAAAGTCGGCCGCCCCCCTACGAGCAGTACTTC
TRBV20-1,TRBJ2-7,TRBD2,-,CSAPGTSGGDEQYF,TGCAGTGCCCCTGGGACTAGCGGGGGGGACGAGCAGTACTTC
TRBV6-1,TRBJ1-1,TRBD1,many,CASSGSGTGRTEAFF,TGTGCCAGCAGTGGTTCAGGGACAGGGCGGACTGAAGCTTTCTTT
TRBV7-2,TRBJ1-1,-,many,CASSPPGLGEAFF,TGTGCCAGCAGCCCCCCGGGGCTCGGCGAAGCTTTCTTT
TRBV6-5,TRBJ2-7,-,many,CASSYRNRGIYEQYF,TGTGCCAGCAGTTACCGAAATCGGGGGATCTACGAGCAGTACTTC
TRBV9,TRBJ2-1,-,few,CASSVGGASYNEQFF,TGTGCCAGCAGCGTAGGGGGGGCCTCCTACAATGAGCAGTTCTTC
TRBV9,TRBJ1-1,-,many,CASSPDTDTEAFF,TGTGCCAGCAGCCCAGACACGGACACTGAAGCTTTCTTT
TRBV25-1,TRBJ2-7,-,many,CASSELEGIREQYF,TGTGCCAGCAGTGAATTGGAGGGGATCCGCGAGCAGTACTTC
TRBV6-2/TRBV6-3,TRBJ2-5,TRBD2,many,CASSYSLLAGGPKTQYF,TGTGCCAGCAGTTACTCTCTCCTAGCGGGAGGGCCGAAGACCCAGTACTTC
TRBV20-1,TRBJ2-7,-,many,CSARGYGSSYEQYF,TGCAGTGCTAGAGGATACGGGAGTTCCTACGAGCAGTACTTC
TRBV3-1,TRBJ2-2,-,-,CASSQEYTSVANTGELFF,TGTGCCAGCAGCCAAGAATATACCTCGGTAGCGAACACCGGGGAGCTGTTTTTT
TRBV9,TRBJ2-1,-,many,CASSVGGGHNEQFF,TGTGCCAGCAGCGTAGGGGGGGGGCACAATGAGCAGTTCTTC
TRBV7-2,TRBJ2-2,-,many,CASSYGTLNGELFF,TGTGCCAGCAGCTACGGGACTCTGAACGGGGAGCTGTTTTTT
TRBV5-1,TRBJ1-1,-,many,CASSLLGGTEAFF,TGCGCCAGCAGCTTGTTGGGGGGGACTGAAGCTTTCTTT
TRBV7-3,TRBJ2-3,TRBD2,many,CASSPDSGRAPDTQYF,TGTGCCAGCAGCCCGGATAGCGGGAGGGCCCCAGATACGCAGTATTTT
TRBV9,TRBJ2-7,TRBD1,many,CASSIGQGAHEQYF,TGTGCCAGCAGTATAGGACAGGGGGCCCACGAGCAGTACTTC
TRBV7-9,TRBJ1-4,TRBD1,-,CASNGDRTNEKLFF,TGTGCCAGCAATGGGGACAGAACTAATGAAAAACTGTTTTTT
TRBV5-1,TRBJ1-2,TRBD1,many,CASSPSLTGNYGYTF,TGCGCCAGCAGCCCGAGTCTGACAGGGAACTATGGCTACACCTTC
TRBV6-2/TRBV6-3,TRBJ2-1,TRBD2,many,CASRLAGGWNEQFF,TGTGCCAGCAGACTAGCGGGAGGTTGGAATGAGCAGTTCTTC
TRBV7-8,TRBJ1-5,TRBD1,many,CASSLVEGAGQPQHF,TGTGCCAGCAGCTTAGTTGAGGGGGCGGGTCAGCCCCAGCATTTT